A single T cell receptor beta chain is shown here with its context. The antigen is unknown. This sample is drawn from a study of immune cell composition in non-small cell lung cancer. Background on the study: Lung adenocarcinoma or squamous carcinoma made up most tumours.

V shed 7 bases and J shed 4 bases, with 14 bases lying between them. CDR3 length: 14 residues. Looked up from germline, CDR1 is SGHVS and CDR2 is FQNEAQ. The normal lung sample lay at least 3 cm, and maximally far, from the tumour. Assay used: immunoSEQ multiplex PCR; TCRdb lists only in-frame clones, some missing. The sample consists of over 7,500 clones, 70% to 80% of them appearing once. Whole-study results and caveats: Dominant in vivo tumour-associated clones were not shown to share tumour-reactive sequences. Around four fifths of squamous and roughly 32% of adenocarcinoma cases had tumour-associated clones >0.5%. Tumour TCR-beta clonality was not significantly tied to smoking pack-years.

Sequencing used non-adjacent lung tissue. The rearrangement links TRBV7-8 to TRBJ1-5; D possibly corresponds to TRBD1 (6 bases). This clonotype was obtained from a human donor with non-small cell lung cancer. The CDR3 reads CASTPGAGNQPQHF. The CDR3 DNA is TGTGCCAGCACCCCGGGGGCAGGTAATCAGCCCCAGCATTTT.